This T cell receptor beta chain was sequenced in a study of blood T cell repertoires in COVID-19 (dated by TCRdb to about 2020). As for the study more broadly: Samples covering the acute and convalescent phases of COVID-19 were provided by collaborators in the United States, Italy and Spain. The prospective study material was composed of cDNA or gDNA derived from T cells, B-cell-depleted T cells, or PBMCs. Subjects who had been exposed to COVID-19, were actively infected with it, or had recovered from it provided the deeply sampled blood TCRbeta repertoires that made up the dataset. The repertoires were released in a freely available public database intended as a resource for research on the immune response to SARS-CoV-2. The samples were drawn from the first 160 participants of the ongoing ImmuneRACE study and from some 1,300 subjects provided by 6 global collaborators. A de-identified subject ID, COVID-19 status, age in years and sex were almost always included in the sample metadata. Where available, HLA class I and class II types were taken from metadata supplied by the sample provider and were not determined by assay-based typing. What the research found in general, with its limitations: The quantity of clinical and demographic metadata differed by source and by participant and was supplied without curation.

Each collaborating institution followed its own protocols to collect whole blood in K2EDTA tubes. For TCRbeta analysis, collaborators shipped samples in one of three forms: frozen whole blood, isolated PBMCs, or DNA extracted from either of those sample types. A single count supports this clone. The antigen this receptor binds is unknown. No quality values exist for individual bases; no much larger clone is one base distant. The immunoSEQ Assay, a bias-controlled multiplex PCR, was used to amplify TCRbeta CDR3 regions from genomic DNA. The authors' analysis ran thus. The number of nucleated cells in each sample was estimated from the amplification of reference gene primers within the assay. To quantify the absolute abundance of each unique TCRbeta CDR3 rearrangement, sequence reads were collapsed and filtered. For each sample, productive Simpson clonality was calculated by taking the square root of Simpson's diversity index across productive rearrangements. Sourced from immuneACCESS, this table was stored by TCRdb with only in-frame sequences that have V and J called. A share of the clones is absent; for the studies checked, an unresolved V gene accounts for under half, and the remainder has no known explanation. V, J and clone size are taken as reported in that table, and D and trimming were inferred from the DNA itself. Recorded for this sample are 95,000 to 100,000 clones; around 87% of them occurred a single time. The ten largest make up roughly 11% of the sample.

Trimming takes 1 base off V and 3 bases off J; junction bases not matched to a gene: 6. The CDR3, from cysteine to phenylalanine, totals 15 residues. The DNA shown is the 45-base CDR3, in frame from base 1. According to the germline V gene, CDR1 reads SGHTA and CDR2 reads FQGTGA. Sequenced input: peripheral blood. The clonotype originates from a woman aged 30 to 39 with acute or convalescent COVID-19. The sequence links TRBV7-3 to TRBJ2-7, with 7 bases in between that match TRBD1. The bases read TGTGCCAGCAGCTTAAAGGGGGCAGGGGGCTACGAGCAGTACTTC. This translates into CASSLKGAGGYEQYF.